A single sample is the source of the 9 T cell receptor beta chains below, sequenced in a study of Ad26.COV2.S vaccination and SARS-CoV-2 variants. Measured with immunoSEQ multiplex PCR; TCRdb has only the in-frame clones, and not every one. The sample lists hundreds of thousands of clones, around 89% occurring once. Treatment given: 19 received Ad26.COV2.S at low or high dose, single or two shots; roughly 5 received placebo; per-sample allocation not given. After the first vaccine or placebo injection, samples were drawn on day 63. The material was peripheral blood, obtained in a trial of Ad26.COV2.S vaccine versus placebo. These TCRs come from a person aged 18 to 65 who received the Ad26.COV2.S COVID-19 vaccine or a placebo.

This clone is a singleton in its sample. V gene TRBV2 combines with J gene TRBJ1-2; 8 positions agree with TRBD1. The CDR3 loop spans 14 amino acids. The V gene end was trimmed by 3 bases and the J gene end by 4 bases; junction bases not matched to a gene: 4. Per the germline V gene, CDR1 is SNHLY and CDR2 is FYNNEI. The CDR3 loop is CASSEWTGTYGYTF. The CDR3 DNA sequence: TGTGCCAGCAGTGAGTGGACAGGGACCTATGGCTACACCTTC.

V and J are TRBV5-1 and TRBJ2-7, with D possibly being TRBD1 (5 bases). Germline CDR1 and CDR2: SGHRS and YFSETQ. Trimming removed 0 bases from V and 5 bases from J, with 15 bases in between. The CDR3 is made up of 15 amino acids. The CDR3 bases are TGCGCCAGCAGCTTGGGAGTTGCAGGGCTGAACGAGCAGTACTTC. Protein product: CASSLGVAGLNEQYF.

The gene calls are TRBV4-3 and TRBJ1-6; TRBD1 agrees at 7 bases. Germline assignment: CDR1 LGHNA and CDR2 YSLEER. With 0 bases clipped from V and 9 bases from J, the junction kept 5 bases outside the gene matches. The CDR3 is 15 residues long. CDR3 region: CASSQDMTGTSPLHF. The CDR3 nucleotides read TGCGCCAGCAGCCAAGATATGACAGGGACTTCACCCCTCCACTTT.

The chain employs TRBV28 and TRBJ2-7; D may correspond to TRBD1 or TRBD2 (5 bases each). V shed 7 bases and J shed 1 base, with 11 bases lying between them. The CDR3 consists of 13 residues. Germline V gene data show CDR1 as MDHEN and CDR2 as SYDVKM. The CDR3 reads CASNPGRSYEQYF. CDR3 bases: TGTGCCAGCAACCCGGGACGTTCCTACGAGCAGTACTTC.

The gene calls are TRBV28 and TRBJ2-3; 9 nucleotides align to TRBD1. V lost 3 bases to trimming and J lost 6 bases; unmatched junction nucleotides: 10. Germline CDR1 and CDR2: MDHEN and SYDVKM. This CDR3 has 16 residues. CDR3 sequence: CASSLTGQGLADTQYF. The CDR3 bases are TGTGCCAGCAGTTTGACAGGACAGGGGCTGGCGGATACGCAGTATTTT.

The rearrangement uses TRBV5-1 and TRBJ2-2, with 7 bases matching TRBD2. The CDR3 is made up of 16 amino acids. From germline, CDR1 is SGHRS and CDR2 YFSETQ. The ends lost 4 bases at V and 5 bases at J; junction bases unmatched: 11. The CDR3 here is CASSPRLEGGTGELFF. The CDR3 nucleotides are TGCGCCAGCAGCCCAAGACTAGAGGGAGGGACCGGGGAGCTGTTTTTT.

The chain recombines TRBV5-8 with TRBJ1-5; TRBD1 agrees at 10 bases. The V and J ends lost 4 bases and 7 bases, in that order; junction bases with no gene match: 11. CDR1 SGHTS and CDR2 YDEGEE come from the germline V gene. CDR3 length: 16 residues. The CDR3 nucleotides read TGTGCCAGCAGCCTGACCCGACAGGGGGCTGGACAGCCCCAGCATTTT. This codes for CASSLTRQGAGQPQHF.

V gene TRBV5-6 combines with J gene TRBJ1-3; D not certain. Between the trimmed V and J ends, which lost 1 base and 2 bases, there was a span of 13 bases. The CDR3 contains 16 residues. Germline values: CDR1 SGHDT, CDR2 YYEEEE. This chain's CDR3 is CASSLTSGGTGNTIYF. The CDR3 nucleotides are TGTGCCAGCAGCTTGACGTCAGGAGGAACTGGAAACACCATATATTTT. Combining the CDR3 with reference TRBV5-6 and TRBJ1-3 gives the whole variable domain DAGVTQSPTHLIKTRGQQVTLRCSPKSGHDTVSWYQQALGQGPQFIFQYYEEEERQRGNFPDRFSGHQFPNYSSELNVNALLLGDSALYLCASSLTSGGTGNTIYFGEGSWLTVV.

The chain carries TRBV27 and TRBJ2-6; D gene unclear. Trimming cost V 5 bases and J 4 bases, with 15 bases left between them. In germline, CDR1 is MNHEY, CDR2 SMNVEV (reference sequence). The CDR3 has 16 amino acids. This CDR3 reads CASSPQSEKGANVLTF. For the CDR3, the DNA is TGTGCCAGCAGTCCCCAATCTGAGAAAGGGGCCAACGTCCTGACTTTC.